This TCR beta chain was recorded in a study of T cells in Graves' hyperthyroidism and ophthalmopathy. Amplification of TCR beta CDR3 regions used RNA as the template. HTBI primers were employed in a first-round RT-PCR of the TCR CDR3. Each CDR3 protein gets one entry after TCRdb re-called the multiplex PCR reads with MiXCR. This table has roughly 570,000 distinct CDR3 sequences, 46% appearing once. Patients were excluded because of uncontrolled infection, other autoimmune disease, pregnancy or lactation. Broader study findings: Using 13 V-J features, a model discriminated ophthalmopathy from stable hyperthyroidism. Within blood appeared most thyroid clonotypes that had expanded above 0.001.

Germline assignment: CDR1 SGHTA and CDR2 FQGNSA. The CDR3 sequence is 13 residues long. V was trimmed by 2 bases and J by 4 bases, leaving 9 bases between them. As to this clonotype: Its antigen is not known.

The sequenced sample consisted of peripheral blood or thyroid tissue (not recorded which). This receptor was obtained from an adult woman with Graves' disease, either hyperthyroidism or ophthalmopathy (not recorded which). The chain uses TRBV7-2 and TRBJ2-7; tentative D call: TRBD1 (5 bases). The CDR3 loop is CASSLTRVYEQYF. As DNA, the CDR3 is TGTGCCAGCAGCTTAACCAGGGTGTACGAGCAGTACTTC. Full variable domain (missing parts from reference TRBV7-2 and TRBJ2-7): GAGVSQSPSNKVTEKGKDVELRCDPISGHTALYWYRQSLGQGLEFLIYFQGNSAPDKSGLPSDRFSAERTGGSVSTLTIQRTQQEDSAVYLCASSLTRVYEQYFGPGTRLTVT.